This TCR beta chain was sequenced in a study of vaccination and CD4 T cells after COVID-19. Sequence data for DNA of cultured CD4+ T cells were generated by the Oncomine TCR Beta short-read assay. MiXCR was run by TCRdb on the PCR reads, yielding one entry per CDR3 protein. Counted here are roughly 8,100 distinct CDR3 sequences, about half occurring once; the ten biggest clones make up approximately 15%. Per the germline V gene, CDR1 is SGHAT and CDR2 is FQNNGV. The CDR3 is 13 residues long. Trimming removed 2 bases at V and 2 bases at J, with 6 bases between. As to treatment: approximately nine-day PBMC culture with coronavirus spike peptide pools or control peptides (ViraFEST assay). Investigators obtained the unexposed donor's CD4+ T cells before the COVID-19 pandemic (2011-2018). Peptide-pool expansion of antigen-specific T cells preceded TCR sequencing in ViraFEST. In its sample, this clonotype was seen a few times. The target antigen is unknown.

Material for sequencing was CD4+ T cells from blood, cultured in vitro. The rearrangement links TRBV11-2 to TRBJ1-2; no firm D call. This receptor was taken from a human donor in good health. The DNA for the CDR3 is TGTGCCAGCAGCTTAACGAACAACTATGGCTACACCTTC. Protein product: CASSLTNNYGYTF.